Here is one T cell receptor (beta chain) with its context. This clonotype was detected only a few times. Its antigen target is currently unknown. It has no much larger one-base neighbor in the sample; base qualities were not kept. These data belong to a study of blood T cells in healthy people across ages (dated by TCRdb to the mid-2010s). Study-wide context: In model experiments, roughly one uniquely barcoded TCR beta cDNA molecule per two T cells was captured by template switching. The donors were split into four age groups: young (average 16 years), middle-aged (roughly 40), aged (around 67) and long-lived (under 85). Using deep sequencing normalized with unique cDNA molecular identifiers, the study measured how TCR beta repertoire diversity changes with age. To avoid experimental bias, donors of different ages were distributed randomly across sequencing lanes. Using the same blood draw, the study looked at two additional independent replicas of 1 million unique cDNA reads for two donors, one aged 18 to 30 and the other aged 80 or older. What the research found in general, with its limitations: Total diversity estimates from one million sequenced T cells were considered lower bounds and underestimates. Because profiling used bulk unsorted PBMCs, naive and antigen-experienced compartments could not be compared conclusively. The CMV infection status of donors was not known, potentially confounding age-related changes in expanded clonotypes. Compared with the aged group, more naive CD4+ T cells, fewer expanded clones and increased TCR diversity were shown by the long-lived group, suggesting age selection. Observed TCR beta diversity correlated strongly with the percentage of naive T cells measured by flow cytometry. Observed TCR beta diversity per million T cells fell roughly linearly with age, and a significant reduction was already apparent by age around 40.

The CDR3, from cysteine to phenylalanine, totals 15 residues. The DNA shown is the 45-base CDR3, in frame from base 1. The germline V gene gives CDR1 as MGHDK and CDR2 as SYGVNS. From V the trimming removes 6 bases and from J it removes 5 bases, while the gene matches leave 12 bases of the junction unaccounted for. Donors were a few dozen systemically healthy Caucasian individuals from Russia aged roughly 6 to 100 years. Each donor gave approximately 9.3 milliliters of peripheral blood, collected into EDTA-treated Vacutainer tubes. PBMCs were isolated by Ficoll-Paque density-gradient centrifugation, with at least 6.5 million obtained per sample. Trizol reagent was used to extract total RNA from PBMCs, with at least 6 micrograms per sample. For every donor, an aliquot of PBMCs went through flow cytometry to measure the percentages of naive CD45RAhigh/CD27high T cells. Library generation was performed with 5' RACE. The sequencer listed for this sample is Illumina HiSeq 2500. A second PCR of about 6 to 12 cycles was run with a J-beta primer mix and a sample-barcoded 5' primer. Each TCR beta cDNA molecule received a unique molecular identifier from a template-switch 5' adaptor carrying 12 random nucleotides. At least 2.5 million CDR3-containing paired-end reads were obtained from each sample. The Mint cDNA synthesis kit, primed by a TRBC-specific oligonucleotide, was used to synthesize first-strand cDNA from all RNA. After uracil-DNA glycosylase treatment, a first 18-cycle PCR used universal primers M1SS and BC2_uni_R on all cDNA. The paper's processing steps were these. Normalization of each sample was performed by random selection of 1 million high-quality reads, each carrying a distinct molecular identifier. Instead of being binned into consensus sequences, reads with shared molecular identifiers were discarded. CDR3 identification, clonotype clustering and error correction used MiTCR with a Q25 quality threshold and the strictest error-elimination algorithm. A nonparametric unseen species model with Euler transformation was used to estimate a lower bound on total TCR beta diversity. TCRdb handled the public reads itself, with Q25 trimming in fastp and clone calling in MiXCR, and kept productive beta chains. Every CDR3 protein is listed once, alongside the most common genes and DNA of its rows. These V and J calls originate from TCRdb's pipeline instead of the authors' own analysis. This sample gives approximately 1,000,000 distinct CDR3 sequences in total; 35% to 40% of them show up just once. Clones ranked in the top ten supply around 13% of the sample.

The TCR sequence derives from a man aged 18 to 30 in good health. The rearranged segments are TRBV25-1 and TRBJ1-1, and TRBD1 aligns with 7 junction nucleotides. The sequencing input was blood. CDR3 protein: CASSPADRARTEAFF. The DNA reads as follows: TGTGCCAGCAGCCCCGCCGACAGGGCCCGGACTGAAGCTTTCTTT. Outside the CDR3, residues come from the reference TRBV25-1 and TRBJ1-1 proteins, so the full variable domain is: EADIYQTPRYLVIGTGKKITLECSQTMGHDKMYWYQQDPGMELHLIHYSYGVNSTEKGDLSSESTVSRIRTEHFPLTLESARPSHTSQYLCASSPADRARTEAFFGQGTRLTVV.